This T cell receptor (beta chain) is drawn from a study of shared clonotypes between healthy human individuals. Overall study findings and caveats: The study found about 5% of naive CD4 clonotypes shared across several donors.

Comments on this clone: The antigen is undetermined.

The CDR3 spans 16 residues. The germline V gene encodes CDR1 MNHNS and CDR2 SASEGT. Germline trimming cut 2 bases from V and 4 bases from J; bases unmatched to any gene: 5. The table came from immunoSEQ multiplex PCR; TCRdb's copy has only in-frame clones and leaves some out. Of about 580,000 clones listed, 98% are singletons. Naivety among CD8 cells was defined by CD45RO negativity and positive CCR7 selection, thereby excluding terminally differentiated effector memory CD45RA+ cells. The study drew its donors from healthy HIV-negative adults without recent acute infections or vaccinations. The chain carries TRBV6-1 and TRBJ2-1; 10 bases are a match to TRBD2. Sequencing was performed on naive CD8+ T cells sorted from blood. The TCR sequence derives from a man under 40 in good health. CDR3 residues: CASSESGLAVYNEQFF. CDR3 sequence (DNA): TGTGCCAGCAGTGAATCCGGACTAGCGGTTTACAATGAGCAGTTCTTC.